These T cell receptor beta chains were read from a single sample in a study of cytomegalovirus exposure and HLA in healthy donors. Method: immunoSEQ multiplex PCR; TCRdb's copy keeps in-frame clones and lacks some. The sample shows around 170,000 clones, over 65% of them seen only once. The sequenced material came from PBMCs. These receptors were taken from a man younger than 35 in good health and CMV-seronegative. Both conserved end residues are part of each CDR3. Fields, in order: J gene, V gene, clone size, D gene, CDR3 DNA, CDR3 protein. The D gene is left open where the match is weak. Where a row states a size, it is once, few, many or the class of an expanded clone; other rows omit it.

>TRBJ2-5|TRBV7-2|-|-
TGTGCCAGCAGCTTTGGCCAGGGAGAGACCCAGTACTTC
CASSFGQGETQYF
>TRBJ2-7|TRBV11-2|few|-
TGTGCCAGCAGCTTAGAAGGCGGAACCTACGAGCAGTACTTC
CASSLEGGTYEQYF
>TRBJ2-5|TRBV7-2|-|TRBD1
TGTGCCAGCAGCTTAGGGGCAGGGGGCAAAGAGACCCAGTACTTC
CASSLGAGGKETQYF
>TRBJ1-1|TRBV21-1|-|-
TGTGCCAGCAGCAAAGTAGAACAGGTAGAAGTAGGCACTGAAGCTTTCTTT
CASSKVEQVEVGTEAFF
>TRBJ2-3|TRBV6-5|-|TRBD2
TGTGCCACCGGACTAGCGGGGGGGGTAACAGATACGCAGTATTTT
CATGLAGGVTDTQYF
>TRBJ2-3|TRBV6-6|-|-
TGTGCCAGCTTGGGACACCGCACAGATACGCAGTATTTT
CASLGHRTDTQYF
>TRBJ1-2|TRBV6-1|-|-
TGTGCCAGCAGTGAGCGGCTTACCTATGGCTACACCTTC
CASSERLTYGYTF
>TRBJ1-2|TRBV4-3|-|-
TGCGCCAGCAGCCAAATGAGGGCTAGAGGCTACACCTTC
CASSQMRARGYTF
>TRBJ2-5|TRBV5-1|-|TRBD2
TGCGCCAGCAAGGCCCTTGGACTAGCTCAAGAGACCCAGTACTTC
CASKALGLAQETQYF
>TRBJ2-3|TRBV2|few|-
TGTGCCAGCAAGACCCAGTGGCGGGTGAGCACAGATACGCAGTATTTT
CASKTQWRVSTDTQYF